This T cell receptor beta chain was profiled in a study of CD8 T cells in ankylosing spondylitis. Germline V gene data show CDR1 as SGHAT and CDR2 as FQNNGV. V was clipped by 5 bases and J by 4 bases; unmatched bases: 13. The CDR3 loop spans 18 amino acids. Via MiXCR, TCRdb re-called the 5' RACE reads, giving one row per CDR3 protein. The sample includes some 180,000 distinct CDR3 sequences, roughly 20% of them seen just once. This clonotype appeared many times. The chain links TRBV11-2 to TRBJ2-7; 14 nucleotides line up with TRBD2. Sequenced sample: blood, either unsorted or a sorted T cell fraction (not recorded which). This clonotype was sampled from a male donor aged 10-30 years with ankylosing spondylitis or in good health (not recorded which). CDR3 residues: CASSRGTSGSLGRYEQYF. The CDR3 DNA reads TGTGCCAGCAGCCGAGGGACTAGCGGGAGCCTGGGCAGATACGAGCAGTACTTC.